The source of this TCR beta chain is a study of graft-versus-host responses after intestinal transplantation. Study-level information: Once they had received anti-thymocyte globulin induction, all recipients took tacrolimus and steroids for approximately three years.

Study-wide results and caveats: The study associated peak circulating GvH clone levels with early post-transplant HvG declines. Individuals carrying graft-donor T cell macrochimerism showed high graft-versus-host to host-versus-graft clonal ratios in allografts.

A remark on this clone: No antigen is known for it.

Trimming took off 4 bases at V and 6 bases at J, with 13 bases between the two ends. The CDR3 is 15 residues long. CDR1 is MGHRA and CDR2 is YSYEKL in the germline V gene. Only in-frame clones appear in the TCRdb table, and some are missing; sequencing was by immunoSEQ multiplex PCR. Of tens of thousands of clones in the sample, 91% were seen once. The clonotype originates from a human patient who received an intestinal transplant, so some T cells may come from the graft donor. The V gene is TRBV4-1, the J gene TRBJ1-6, with a weak D call TRBD1 (5 bases). Specimen: PBMCs, collected 650 to 670 days after intestinal transplant. CDR3 DNA sequence: TGCGCCAGCAGCCGGGTCCTGGGGGGTAATTCACCCCTCCACTTT. Encoded protein: CASSRVLGGNSPLHF.